Listed below are T cell receptor beta chains from one sample, sequenced in a study of Graves' ophthalmopathy and Graves' hyperthyroidism. TCRdb re-derived calls from the multiplex PCR reads in MiXCR, one entry per CDR3 protein. The sample shows about 210,000 distinct CDR3 sequences, 29% of them seen only once. The specimen sequenced was peripheral blood. Receptor source: a man aged 45 to 65 with Graves' ophthalmopathy. CDR3s include the opening cysteine and the closing phenylalanine or tryptophan. The order of the fields is V gene, J gene, clone size, D gene, CDR3 DNA, CDR3 protein. A D gene is named only where the DNA matches it firmly. Clone size appears in some rows only: once, few, many, or a class for an expanded clone.

TRBV7-9,TRBJ1-2,many,.,TGTGCCAGCAGCTTAGGGCAGAGCGGCTACACCTTC,CASSLGQSGYTF
TRBV4-3,TRBJ1-1,many,.,TGCGCCAGCAGCCAAGATCTGCGACAGGAGGCTTTCTTT,CASSQDLRQEAFF
TRBV2,TRBJ2-4,many,.,TGTGCCAGCAGTGAAGCGCTTCGGGGACCGAGGCACTTC,CASSEALRGPRHF
TRBV27,TRBJ2-4,many,.,TGTGCCAGCAGCCGATCACTAGCCAAAAACATTCAGTACTTC,CASSRSLAKNIQYF
TRBV6-1,TRBJ1-1,.,TRBD1,TGTGCCAGCATCCCCGGAGGGACTAACAGGGGGGCCGAAGCTTTCTTT,CASIPGGTNRGAEAFF
TRBV3-1,TRBJ1-5,many,.,TGTGCCAGCAGCCAAGATGGCGCTAGCAATCAGCCCCAGCATTTT,CASSQDGASNQPQHF
TRBV4-2,TRBJ2-7,many,.,TGTGCCAGCAGCCCACCGACAGGGAGCCGGACTAGCCGAAAAAAATCGGACGAGCAGTACTTC,CASSPPTGSRTSRKKSDEQYF
TRBV5-6,TRBJ2-2,many,.,TGTGCCAGCAGCTTTCCCCCGGCCGGGGACCAGGACACCGGGGAGCTGTTTTTT,CASSFPPAGDQDTGELFF
TRBV30,TRBJ1-3,many,.,TGTGCCTCGAACGGAGGCTCTGGAAACACCATATATTTT,CASNGGSGNTIYF
TRBV20-1,TRBJ2-5,many,.,TGCAGTGCTAGAGATGTCAGGGTGGGAGAGACCCAGTACTTC,CSARDVRVGETQYF
TRBV6-5,TRBJ2-5,many,TRBD2,TGTGCCAGCAGTTACGGCCTAGCGGGAGAAGAGACCCAGTACTTC,CASSYGLAGEETQYF
TRBV6-5,TRBJ2-6,.,.,TGTGCCAGCAGTTTGGGGCGGGCCAACGTCCTGACTTTC,CASSLGRANVLTF
TRBV7-6,TRBJ1-3,many,TRBD1,TGTGCCAGCAGCCTCGGACAGGGGGCCAGCACCATATATTTT,CASSLGQGASTIYF
TRBV6-5,TRBJ2-2,many,.,TGTGCCAGCAGTTCAGGGTCCACCGGGGAGCTGTTTTTT,CASSSGSTGELFF
TRBV28,TRBJ2-7,.,.,TGTGCCAGCAGTTTAGATGAATCTGCCTACGAGCAGTACTTC,CASSLDESAYEQYF
TRBV12-3/TRBV12-4,TRBJ2-7,many,.,TGTGCCAGCAGTGGAGGCGGCTACGAGCAGTACTTC,CASSGGGYEQYF
TRBV4-1,TRBJ1-4,many,.,TGCGCCAGCAGCCAAGATCACAGCTTATATGAAAAACTGTTTTTT,CASSQDHSLYEKLFF
TRBV6-1,TRBJ2-7,many,.,TGTGCCAGCAGTGGCGGAGTCTACGAGCAGTACTTC,CASSGGVYEQYF
TRBV12-3/TRBV12-4,TRBJ1-2,many,.,TGTGCCAGCCTGCGGGGTAGCTTCTATGGCTACACCTTC,CASLRGSFYGYTF
TRBV12-3/TRBV12-4,TRBJ2-2,many,.,TGTGCCAGCAGTCCCTTGGCGGGGGAGCTGTTTTTT,CASSPLAGELFF
TRBV6-4,TRBJ1-5,many,.,TGTGCCAGCAGTTGGGCCAGCGGCCAGCCCCAGCATTTT,CASSWASGQPQHF
TRBV11-2,TRBJ2-5,many,.,TGTGCCAGCAGCTTTCGCCTAGCGACTCAAGAGACCCAGTACTTC,CASSFRLATQETQYF
TRBV12-3/TRBV12-4,TRBJ2-3,many,.,TGTGCCAGCAGTGCTCCTCGGGAGTTGTGGACAGATACGCAGTATTTT,CASSAPRELWTDTQYF
TRBV6-1,TRBJ2-3,many,TRBD2,TGTGCCAGCTACGGGACTAGCGCTAGCACAGATACGCAGTATTTT,CASYGTSASTDTQYF
TRBV12-3/TRBV12-4,TRBJ1-2,many,TRBD1,TGTGCCAGCAGTCTCCGGGACAGGGGGTCAGTAAGTGGCTACACCTTC,CASSLRDRGSVSGYTF
TRBV6-9,TRBJ2-3,many,.,TGTGCCAGCAGTTATGGCACAGGGAGGACAGATACGCAGTATTTT,CASSYGTGRTDTQYF
TRBV6-1,TRBJ2-7,many,.,TGTGCCAGCAGTGGATATGGGACGGACTCACACAGCTCCTACGAGCAGTACTTC,CASSGYGTDSHSSYEQYF
TRBV20-1,TRBJ1-1,many,.,TGCAGTGCTAGGCACAGGGTGGGCACTGAAGCTTTCTTT,CSARHRVGTEAFF
TRBV7-2,TRBJ1-5,.,.,TGTGCCAGCAGCTTAGCCAAAGGGAATAATCAGCCCCAGCATTTT,CASSLAKGNNQPQHF
TRBV19,TRBJ2-5,many,TRBD2,TGTGCCAGTAGTATAGGACTAGCGGGAAACCAAGGAGAGACCCAGTACTTC,CASSIGLAGNQGETQYF
TRBV7-2,TRBJ1-1,many,.,TGTGCCAGCAGCCCCCCAGGTTGGCACACTGAAGCTTTCTTT,CASSPPGWHTEAFF
TRBV28,TRBJ1-5,many,TRBD1,TGTGCCAGCAGCCTGGGACAGCCGATGAGCAATCAGCCCCAGCATTTT,CASSLGQPMSNQPQHF
TRBV19,TRBJ2-2,many,.,TGTGCCAGTAAGAGCGGGACAGGCACCGGGGAGCTGTTTTTT,CASKSGTGTGELFF
TRBV2,TRBJ1-2,many,TRBD1,TGTGCCAGCAGCATCGACAGGGGGGCTAACTATGGCTACACCTTC,CASSIDRGANYGYTF
TRBV18,TRBJ2-7,many,TRBD1,TGTGCCAGCTCACTTACCTGGGACAGCCCCTACGAGCAGTACTTC,CASSLTWDSPYEQYF
TRBV7-9,TRBJ2-5,many,TRBD2,TGTGCCAGCAGCAATTCCGGGACTAGTAAAGAGACCCAGTACTTC,CASSNSGTSKETQYF
TRBV5-1,TRBJ2-2,many,.,TGCGCCAGCAAGTCTACGGGACCAAACACCGGGGAGCTGTTTTTT,CASKSTGPNTGELFF
TRBV24-1,TRBJ1-2,many,.,TGTGCCACCAGTGCGGGGGTACAGGATGGCTACACCTTC,CATSAGVQDGYTF
TRBV12-3/TRBV12-4,TRBJ2-7,many,.,TGTGCCAGCAGCCAAGCCGCCGAGCAGTACTTC,CASSQAAEQYF
TRBV12-3/TRBV12-4,TRBJ2-3,.,.,TGTGCCAGCAGTTTGGGGGTTCCTAGCACAGATACGCAGTATTTT,CASSLGVPSTDTQYF
TRBV28,TRBJ2-5,.,.,TGTGCCAGCAGTTTAGGATCAACAGGACAAGAGACCCAGTACTTC,CASSLGSTGQETQYF
TRBV20-1,TRBJ1-2,.,.,TGCAGTGCGCCTTCGACGGGAGGGGCATATGGCTACACCTTC,CSAPSTGGAYGYTF
TRBV12-3/TRBV12-4,TRBJ1-2,.,.,TGTGCCAGCAGTTTAGGAGGGGGGACCCGTTCCGGCTACACCTTC,CASSLGGGTRSGYTF
TRBV3-1,TRBJ1-1,many,.,TGTGCCAGCACCCTCGGGGGAATCGCTGAAGCTTTCTTT,CASTLGGIAEAFF
TRBV30,TRBJ1-1,.,TRBD1,TGTGCCTGGAGTATGGCAGGGGGGACTGAAGCTTTCTTT,CAWSMAGGTEAFF
TRBV30,TRBJ1-2,many,TRBD1,TGTGCCTGGAAAGAGGGGGCGTACTATGGCTACACCTTC,CAWKEGAYYGYTF
TRBV10-1,TRBJ1-1,many,.,TGCGCCAGCAGTCCCCACCCGAACACTGAAGCTTTCTTT,CASSPHPNTEAFF
TRBV28,TRBJ2-5,many,.,TGTGCCAGCAGTCCCGGACTGGGGTCTGGGCCTCAGTACTTC,CASSPGLGSGPQYF
TRBV12-3/TRBV12-4,TRBJ2-7,.,TRBD2,TGTGCCAGCAGTGCAATAGGGGAGGGCCACGAGCAGTACTTC,CASSAIGEGHEQYF
TRBV28,TRBJ2-2,.,.,TGTGCCAGCAGACAGCGGCGCACCGGGGAGCTGTTTTTT,CASRQRRTGELFF
TRBV20-1,TRBJ2-7,.,TRBD1,TGCAGTGTGGGACAGGGAATCGTCGAGCAGTACTTC,CSVGQGIVEQYF
TRBV5-1,TRBJ1-2,many,.,TGCGCCAGCAGCCCCAATTCGGGCTATGGCTACACCTTC,CASSPNSGYGYTF